A single sample is the source of the 16 T cell receptor beta chains below, sequenced in a study of CD8+CD57+ T cells in acquired aplastic anemia. Researchers used genomic DNA as the template to profile TCR beta VDJ and CDR3. TCRdb processed the reads anew with MiXCR; each CDR3 protein has one entry. Among about 160,000 distinct CDR3 sequences listed, about 50% were seen once. The patients chosen for sequencing had shown expansion of CD8+CD57+ cells (detected by flow cytometry). The sample comprised sorted CD4+, CD8+, or CD8+CD57+ T cells (not recorded which) from PBMCs. Receptor source: a human donor with aplastic anemia.

The table lists this clonotype with many counts. The chain carries TRBV20-1 and TRBJ2-7; D is unclear. The CDR3 covers 12 residues. V was cut by 6 bases and J by 2 bases, with 11 bases left in between. Germline CDR1 DFQATT, CDR2 SNEGSKA (reference sequence). CDR3 amino acids: CSAEATAYEQYF. The CDR3 coding sequence is TGCAGTGCAGAGGCTACTGCCTACGAGCAGTACTTC.

The table lists this clonotype with many counts. V gene TRBV13 combines with J gene TRBJ2-7; TRBD1 aligns across 9 bases. J gave up 2 bases and V 8 bases, and 4 bases lay outside the gene matches. CDR1 and CDR2 (germline): PRHDT, FYEKMQ (reference sequence). This CDR3 has 13 amino acids. The CDR3 loop is CASLDRGTYEQYF. CDR3 DNA sequence: TGTGCCAGCTTGGACAGGGGAACCTACGAGCAGTACTTC.

The V and J genes are TRBV6-5 and TRBJ1-6; 12 positions agree with TRBD1. V lost 1 base and J lost 6; bases outside the gene matches: 1. CDR1 is MNHEY, CDR2 SVGAGI, per germline. This CDR3 spans 16 amino acids. In DNA, the CDR3 is TGTGCCAGCAGTTACTTGGGACAGGGGGCTAATTCACCCCTCCACTTT. Translation gives CASSYLGQGANSPLHF.

This clonotype has just a few counts. The V gene is TRBV2, the J gene TRBJ1-6; 7 nucleotides match TRBD1. Germline V gene sequence: CDR1 SNHLY, CDR2 FYNNEI. J was trimmed by 9 bases and V by 5 bases; bases with no gene match: 10. This CDR3 is 15 amino acids long. CDR3 residues: CASSFGLTGTSPLHF. The CDR3, as DNA: TGTGCCAGCAGTTTCGGGTTGACAGGGACTTCACCCCTCCACTTT.

This clonotype was counted ten times or more. The V and J genes are TRBV4-3 and TRBJ1-4; D unclear. V lost 0 bases, J lost 4 bases, and 9 bases lay in between. Per germline, CDR1 LGHNA and CDR2 YSLEER. The CDR3 loop spans 15 amino acids. The chain's CDR3 is CASSQDFPSNEKLFF. CDR3 bases: TGCGCCAGCAGCCAAGACTTTCCAAGTAATGAAAAACTGTTTTTT.

This clonotype has just a few counts. The chain uses TRBV28 and TRBJ2-3; D may be TRBD1 or TRBD2 (6 bases each). The CDR3 runs to 15 residues. With 3 bases removed from V and 4 bases from J, the gap between germline ends came to 14 bases. In germline, CDR1 is MDHEN, CDR2 SYDVKM. This CDR3 reads CASSLPRGGADTQYF. Here the CDR3 DNA reads TGTGCCAGCAGTTTGCCCAGGGGAGGTGCAGATACGCAGTATTTT.

The rearrangement uses TRBV4-1 and TRBJ1-1; D call uncertain. The V end was cut by 1 base, the J end by 0 bases, with 9 bases between. The germline CDR1 and CDR2 sequences are MGHRA and YSYEKL. This CDR3 spans 15 amino acids. CDR3 nucleotides: TGCGCCAGCAGCCAAGTGGTGCTCATGAACACTGAAGCTTTCTTT. It yields the protein CASSQVVLMNTEAFF.

The chain has TRBV5-1 and TRBJ1-1; D may be TRBD1 (6 bases). Per the germline V gene, CDR1 is SGHRS and CDR2 is YFSETQ. V was pared by 2 bases and J by 6 bases, with 11 bases between. CDR3 length equals 13 residues. In DNA, the CDR3 is TGCGCCAGCAGCTTTAGGAAGGGGGCTGAAGCTTTCTTT. Encoded protein: CASSFRKGAEAFF.

CDR3 in amino acids: CASSVNRVGEQYF. The CDR3 DNA follows: TGTGCCAGCAGCGTAAACAGGGTTGGCGAGCAGTACTTC. The chain carries TRBV9 and TRBJ2-7; D may be TRBD1 (6 bases). V lost 1 base and J lost 6, with 11 bases in between. Per germline, CDR1 SGDLS and CDR2 YYNGEE. The CDR3 extends over 13 amino acids.

Ten or more counts support this clonotype. This chain connects TRBV5-1 to TRBJ1-2; D is ambiguous. This CDR3 spans 15 amino acids. The V gene's germline CDR1 is SGHRS and CDR2 YFSETQ. V lost 0 bases and J 1 base, leaving 10 bases between the germline ends. CDR3 coding DNA: TGCGCCAGCAGCTTGGATGGCGGCTATAACTATGGCTACACCTTC. Translated, it gives CASSLDGGYNYGYTF.

The J gene is TRBJ1-2, the V gene TRBV11-1, with 8 bases lining up with TRBD1. Trimming at V came to 5 bases and at J to 3 bases, leaving 14 bases not matched to a gene. Germline loops: CDR1 SGHAT, CDR2 FQDESV (reference sequence). The CDR3 sequence is 17 residues long. The DNA for the CDR3 is TGTGCCAGCAGCCCAGCCCATGGACAGGGCTTGGACTATGGCTACACCTTC. It yields the protein CASSPAHGQGLDYGYTF. The complete variable domain, with remaining parts taken from reference TRBV11-1 and TRBJ1-2, reads EAEVAQSPRYKITEKSQAVAFWCDPISGHATLYWYRQILGQGPELLVQFQDESVVDDSQLPKDRFSAERLKGVDSTLKIQPAELGDSAMYLCASSPAHGQGLDYGYTFGSGTRLTVV.

This clonotype came up a few times. J is TRBJ2-5 and V is TRBV7-7; D gene ambiguous. The germline V gene encodes CDR1 SSHAT and CDR2 FNYEAQ (reference sequence). V was pared by 5 bases and J by 7 bases, with 11 bases between. The CDR3 totals 12 residues. CDR3 in amino acids: CASSHNDGTQYF. Here the CDR3 DNA reads TGTGCCAGCAGCCATAACGACGGGACCCAGTACTTC.

The chain is built from TRBV9 and TRBJ2-7, with D hard to call. This CDR3 has 15 residues. Per germline, CDR1 SGDLS and CDR2 YYNGEE. V lost 5 bases, J lost 3 bases, and 18 bases lay in between. The CDR3 DNA is TGTGCCAGCAGTTTAACCGGGCCCGCAGGCTACGAGCAGTACTTC. Residues: CASSLTGPAGYEQYF.

This sequence joins TRBV7-2 and TRBJ1-5; TRBD1 agrees at 7 bases. Germline V gene sequence: CDR1 SGHTA, CDR2 FQGNSA. There are 13 residues in the CDR3. V was pared by 5 bases and J by 6 bases, with 4 bases of the junction left unmatched. This CDR3 reads CASSIDRVQPQHF. The DNA for the CDR3 is TGTGCCAGCAGCATCGACAGGGTTCAGCCCCAGCATTTT.

The chain is built from TRBV2 and TRBJ1-2; 10 positions match TRBD1. The V gene's germline CDR1 is SNHLY and CDR2 FYNNEI. Trimming at V came to 8 bases and at J to 7 bases, leaving 7 bases not matched to a gene. The length of the CDR3 is 13 residues. CDR3 sequence reads: CASGDDRGLGYTF. CDR3 nucleotides: TGTGCCAGCGGGGACGACAGGGGGCTTGGCTACACCTTC. Using reference TRBV2 and TRBJ1-2 for the parts outside the CDR3, the full variable domain is EPEVTQTPSHQVTQMGQEVILRCVPISNHLYFYWYRQILGQKVEFLVSFYNNEISEKSEIFDDQFSVERPDGSNFTLKIRSTKLEDSAMYFCASGDDRGLGYTFGSGTRLTVV.

The chain couples TRBV2 to TRBJ2-2; 7 bases match TRBD1. V was clipped by 5 bases and J by 4 bases; unmatched bases: 7. In germline, CDR1 is SNHLY, CDR2 FYNNEI. The CDR3 consists of 15 residues. The CDR3 region is CASSTTGMGTGELFF. The CDR3 coding sequence is TGTGCCAGCAGTACGACAGGGATGGGCACCGGGGAGCTGTTTTTT.